The clone carrying this T cell receptor (beta chain) was seen at least ten times. The antigen remains unidentified. With the read ending 3 residues before the CDR3 end, the germline J gene is used to fill in that end. This specimen belongs to a study of T cell clonality in common variable immunodeficiency. Study findings and constraints: CVID subjects showed higher TCRbeta clonality than healthy controls. Reportedly, TCR beta sequences from common variable immunodeficiency showed fewer deletions and N-nucleotide insertions. What drives increased CVID clonality needs T cell subpopulation sequencing.

Sequencing input was equivalent genomic DNA from CVID and controls. The repertoire was sequenced with immunoSEQ multiplex PCR; TCRdb's copy has only in-frame clones and lacks some. The sample shows 40,000 to 55,000 clones, none of them appearing just once. This CDR3 is built from 15 residues. Per germline, CDR1 SGDLS and CDR2 YYNGEE. The V gene end was trimmed by 0 bases and the J gene end by 1 base; junction bases not matched to a gene: 3. The receptor was derived from a person between 18 and 70 years old in good health. This chain joins TRBV9 and TRBJ2-5; 7 nucleotides line up with TRBD2. Sequenced material: peripheral blood mononuclear cells. The CDR3 reads CASSVAGGTQETQYF. CDR3 bases read: TGTGCCAGCAGCGTAGCGGGGGGTACCCAAGAGACC.